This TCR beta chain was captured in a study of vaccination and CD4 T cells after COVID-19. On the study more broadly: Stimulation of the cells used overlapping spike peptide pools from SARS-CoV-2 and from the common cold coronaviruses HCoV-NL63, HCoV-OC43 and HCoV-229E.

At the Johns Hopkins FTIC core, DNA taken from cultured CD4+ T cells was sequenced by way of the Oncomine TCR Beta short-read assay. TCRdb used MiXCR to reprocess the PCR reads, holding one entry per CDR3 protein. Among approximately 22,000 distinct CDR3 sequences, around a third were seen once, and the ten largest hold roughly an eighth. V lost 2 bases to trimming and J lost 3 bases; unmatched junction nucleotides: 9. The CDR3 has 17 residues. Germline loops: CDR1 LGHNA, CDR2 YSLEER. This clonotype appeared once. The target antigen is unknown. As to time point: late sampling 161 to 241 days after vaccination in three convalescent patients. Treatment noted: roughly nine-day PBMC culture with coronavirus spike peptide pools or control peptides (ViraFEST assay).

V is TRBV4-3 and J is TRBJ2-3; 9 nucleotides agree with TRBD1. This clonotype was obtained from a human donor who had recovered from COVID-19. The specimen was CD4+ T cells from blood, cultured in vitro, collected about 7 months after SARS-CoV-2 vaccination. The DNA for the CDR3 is TGCGCCAGCAGCCAAATACCGGGACAGGGTCGTACAGATACGCAGTATTTT. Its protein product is CASSQIPGQGRTDTQYF.